This paragraph reports one T cell receptor (beta chain). The same CDR3 also results from other DNA sequences found in this sample. Using immunoSEQ multiplex PCR, the repertoire was profiled, and TCRdb retains in-frame clones only, with some absent. The table includes approximately 1.5 million clones, approximately 98.5% detected once. This sample is drawn from a study of shared clonotypes between healthy human individuals. Germline V lookup: CDR1 KGHSH, CDR2 LQKENI. V was shortened by 2 bases and J by 0 bases, with 11 bases between the two germline ends. The CDR3 is made up of 16 amino acids. Donors included only healthy HIV-negative adults lacking recent acute infections or vaccinations. The donors, all of them Caucasian adults, lived in Nashville, Tennessee.

The TCR was taken from a man younger than 40 in good health. The sequenced sample consisted of naive CD4+ T cells sorted from blood. Subset reported: CD45RA+ positively selected. The chain is built from TRBV18 and TRBJ1-3, with a tentative D call TRBD1 (6 bases). As DNA, the CDR3 is TGTGCCAGCTCACCATTAAGGGGGAGCTCTGGAAACACCATATATTTT. Translation: CASSPLRGSSGNTIYF.